The 15 T cell receptor beta chains reported below all come from one sample, sequenced in a study of blood T cell repertoires in COVID-19. Profiling relied on immunoSEQ multiplex PCR, and the TCRdb table lists in-frame clones only, not all of them. This sample has roughly 250,000 clones; 85% to 95% occur once, and the top ten carry over 1.5%. The material sequenced was PBMCs or T cells enriched from blood (not recorded which). Source of these receptors: a young woman who had recovered from COVID-19.

The chain is built from TRBV29-1 and TRBJ1-2, with 7 bases matching TRBD1. CDR3 length: 11 residues. CDR1 and CDR2 (germline): SQVTM, ANQGSEA. V lost 8 bases to trimming and J lost 6 bases; unmatched junction nucleotides: 6. Here the CDR3 reads CSLGGLDGYTF. The CDR3 coding sequence is TGCAGCCTAGGGGGCCTCGATGGCTACACCTTC.

This clone occurred once. This chain links TRBV3-1 (or the pseudogene TRBV3-2) with TRBJ1-6, with 7 bases matching TRBD1. V was clipped by 1 base and J by 4 bases; unmatched bases: 10. Germline CDR1 is LGHDT and CDR2 is YNNKEL (reference sequence). This CDR3 is built from 18 residues. This CDR3 reads CASSQVGQRGPYNSPLHF. CDR3 bases: TGTGCCAGCAGCCAAGTCGGACAGAGGGGGCCGTATAATTCACCCCTCCACTTT.

The chain is built from TRBV6-2 or TRBV6-3 and TRBJ1-1, with TRBD1 as a possible D gene (5 bases). CDR3 length: 15 amino acids. The germline V and J ends were trimmed by 2 bases and 4 bases, with 14 bases remaining between them. Germline V gives CDR1 MNHEY, CDR2 SVGEGT. CDR3 DNA: TGTGCCAGCAGTTACCGCCCCCGGGGGGGCACTGAAGCTTTCTTT. Residues: CASSYRPRGGTEAFF.

This rearrangement joins TRBV12-3 or TRBV12-4 to TRBJ1-5; a weak D match, TRBD1 (6 bases). V lost 5 bases and J lost 4, with 9 bases in between. This CDR3 region has 13 residues. This CDR3 is CASSLDRNQPQHF. CDR3 coding DNA: TGTGCCAGCAGTCTCGACAGGAATCAGCCCCAGCATTTT.

In its sample, this clone was seen once. The chain recombines TRBV5-1 with TRBJ2-7; maybe TRBD2 (5 bases). The CDR3 has 15 residues. The V gene's germline CDR1 is SGHRS and CDR2 YFSETQ. Trimming removed 0 bases at V and 5 bases at J, with 15 bases between. DNA of the CDR3: TGCGCCAGCAGCTTGGCGATTTCGGGAAGCCACGAGCAGTACTTC. Translated: CASSLAISGSHEQYF.

DNA for the CDR3: TGTGCCAGCAGTTTTGGGACAGGGAATGGCTACACCTTC. It translates to CASSFGTGNGYTF. The chain links TRBV27 to TRBJ1-2, with TRBD1 matching 9 bases. Losses at the gene ends were 3 bases for V and 6 bases for J; bases not matched to a gene: 2. The CDR3 contains 13 residues. Looked up from germline, CDR1 is MNHEY and CDR2 is SMNVEV (reference sequence).

The genes are TRBV7-9 and TRBJ1-2; D not certain. This CDR3 is built from 12 residues. Trimming left V 5 bases short and J 0 bases short, with 4 bases between. CDR1 is SEHNR and CDR2 is FQNEAQ in the germline V gene (reference sequence). For the CDR3, the DNA is TGTGCCAGCAGCACACCTAACTATGGCTACACCTTC. It codes for CASSTPNYGYTF.

The chain links TRBV7-2 to TRBJ1-2; perhaps TRBD1 as D (6 bases). CDR1 is SGHTA, CDR2 FQGNSA, per germline. The CDR3 is made up of 13 amino acids. Trimming stripped 4 bases from V and 8 bases from J, with 14 bases between. CDR3: CASSSDRLGGYTF. Written as DNA, the CDR3 is TGTGCCAGCAGCTCTGACAGGCTGGGCGGCTACACCTTC.

The J gene is TRBJ1-5, the V gene TRBV7-2; 8 nucleotides align to TRBD1. V shed 5 bases and J 7 bases; nucleotides not matched to a gene: 4. The CDR3 consists of 13 residues. CDR1 SGHTA and CDR2 FQGNSA come from the germline V gene. CDR3 in amino acids: CASSLRGRQPQHF. In DNA, the CDR3 is TGTGCCAGCAGCCTCAGGGGGCGACAGCCCCAGCATTTT.

The gene calls are TRBV24-1 and TRBJ2-1; 9 nucleotides agree with TRBD2. CDR1 and CDR2 (germline): KGHDR, SFDVKD. The CDR3 contains 24 residues. With V trimmed by 6 bases and J by 0 bases, 29 bases remained unmatched. The CDR3 here is CATSRANATPRRLGTSRSYNEQFF. CDR3 nucleotide sequence: TGTGCCACCAGTAGAGCGAACGCGACACCAAGACGATTAGGGACTAGCCGCTCCTACAATGAGCAGTTCTTC.

This clone has only one observation. V and J are TRBV18 and TRBJ1-5, with TRBD1 identical over 9 bases. Germline lookup yields CDR1 KGHSH and CDR2 LQKENI. The trim removed 4 bases at V and 3 bases at J, leaving 4 bases unmatched. The CDR3 covers 15 residues. The CDR3 sequence: CASSLDRGNNQPQHF. Written as DNA, the CDR3 is TGTGCCAGCTCACTCGACAGGGGGAACAATCAGCCCCAGCATTTT. Full variable domain (missing parts from reference TRBV18 and TRBJ1-5): NAGVMQNPRHLVRRRGQEARLRCSPMKGHSHVYWYRQLPEEGLKFMVYLQKENIIDESGMPKERFSAEFPKEGPSILRIQQVVRGDSAAYFCASSLDRGNNQPQHFGDGTRLSIL.

This clone was detected many times. The chain links TRBV27 to TRBJ2-1; TRBD2 matches 7 bases. The CDR3 sequence is 15 residues long. The V gene end was trimmed by 6 bases and the J gene end by 7 bases; junction bases not matched to a gene: 12. Germline V CDR1 and CDR2: MNHEY, SMNVEV (reference sequence). The CDR3: CASRTVRGEYNEQFF. In DNA form, the CDR3 reads TGTGCCAGCAGAACCGTCCGGGGGGAATATAATGAGCAGTTCTTC.

The V and J genes are TRBV11-3 and TRBJ2-5; possibly TRBD2 for D (7 bases). The CDR3 consists of 16 residues. CDR1 is SGHNT, CDR2 YENEEA, per germline. Trimming took off 5 bases at V and 1 base at J, with 17 bases between the two ends. The CDR3 coding sequence is TGTGCCAGCAGCCGCCCCCGCGCGGGGGCCCAAGAGACCCAGTACTTC. This encodes CASSRPRAGAQETQYF.

V is TRBV5-1 and J is TRBJ1-3, with TRBD1 identical over 8 bases. Germline V gene lookup returns CDR1 SGHRS and CDR2 YFSETQ. V gave up 0 bases and J gave up 4 bases; unmatched junction bases: 9. The CDR3 covers 17 residues. CDR3 region: CASSLASGGAAGNTIYF. The CDR3 DNA sequence: TGCGCCAGCAGCTTGGCGTCAGGGGGCGCCGCCGGAAACACCATATATTTT.

The gene calls are TRBV25-1 and TRBJ2-7; D gene uncertain. The CDR3 length is 13 residues. CDR1 is MGHDK, CDR2 SYGVNS, per germline. Trimming left V 1 base short and J 2 bases short, with 6 bases between. In DNA, the CDR3 is TGTGCCAGCAGTGAATCCGTCGCCTACGAGCAGTACTTC. Translating it yields CASSESVAYEQYF.